A single sample gave rise to the 7 T cell receptor beta chains below, sequenced in a study of radiotherapy plus CTLA-4 blockade in lung cancer. TCRdb's table, derived via immunoSEQ multiplex PCR, lists solely in-frame clones and lacks some. The table lists 70,000 to 90,000 clones, around nine tenths of them singletons. Sequences were derived from peripheral blood, sampled from a patient treated with radiotherapy plus ipilimumab. These receptors came from a human donor with non-small cell lung cancer who had stable disease on radiotherapy plus ipilimumab.

As to this clone: This specimen includes other DNA sequences encoding the same CDR3. The chain links TRBV16 to TRBJ1-2; D may be TRBD1 (6 bases). Germline CDR1 KGHSY, CDR2 FQNENV. V gave up 4 bases and J gave up 7 bases, with 19 bases separating them. The CDR3 totals 15 residues. The chain's CDR3 is CASSRGWAGVSGYTF. Here the CDR3 DNA reads TGTGCCAGCAGCCGAGGATGGGCAGGGGTTTCTGGCTACACCTTC. Using reference TRBV16 and TRBJ1-2 for the parts outside the CDR3, the full variable domain is GEEVAQTPKHLVRGEGQKAKLYCAPIKGHSYVFWYQQVLKNEFKFLISFQNENVFDETGMPKERFSAKCLPNSPCSLEIQATKLEDSAVYFCASSRGWAGVSGYTFGSGTRLTVV.

The J gene is TRBJ2-2, the V gene TRBV18; TRBD2 might be the D (5 bases). This CDR3 is 15 amino acids long. Between the trimmed V and J ends, which lost 2 bases and 1 base, there was a span of 8 bases. Germline V CDR1 and CDR2: KGHSH, LQKENI. The CDR3 DNA follows: TGTGCCAGCTCACCATTCGAGGGGAACACCGGGGAGCTGTTTTTT. It translates to CASSPFEGNTGELFF.

The rearrangement joins TRBV6-4 to TRBJ2-5, with D perhaps matching TRBD2 (7 bases). CDR1 is MRHNA and CDR2 is SNTAGT in the germline V gene. The length of the CDR3 is 15 residues. The ends were cut back, 8 bases at V and 3 bases at J, with 19 bases in the middle. The CDR3 sequence: CASFRGAAPKETQYF. DNA of the CDR3: TGTGCCAGCTTCCGGGGGGCTGCCCCGAAAGAGACCCAGTACTTC.

The V and J genes are TRBV12-5 and TRBJ1-1; a weak D match, TRBD1 (5 bases). The CDR3 sequence is 14 residues long. With 2 bases removed from V and 2 bases from J, the gap between germline ends came to 9 bases. Germline V lookup: CDR1 LGHNT, CDR2 FRNRAP. As DNA, the CDR3 is TGTGCTAGTGGTTTGACAGGCTCAAACACTGAAGCTTTCTTT. Translation gives CASGLTGSNTEAFF.

Note on this clone: The junction shows a germline mismatch at one end, possibly a read error. The chain carries TRBV6-8 and TRBJ2-6, with 7 positions matching TRBD1. CDR1 MNHGY and CDR2 SAAAGT come from the germline V gene. The CDR3 spans 14 residues. In nucleotides, the CDR3 is TGTGCCACCGAGACAGGGCCTGGGCCCAACGTCCTGACTTTC. Amino acid sequence: CATETGPGPNVLTF.

This clone was seen more than once but under ten times. The chain combines TRBV20-1 with TRBJ1-1, with D hard to call. This CDR3 has 11 amino acids. Trimming left V 3 bases short and J 5 bases short, with 7 bases between. Germline-derived CDR1 and CDR2 are DFQATT and SNEGSKA (reference sequence). The CDR3: CSARGSTEAFF. CDR3 sequence (DNA): TGCAGTGCTAGGGGGTCGACTGAAGCTTTCTTT.

V gene TRBV30 combines with J gene TRBJ2-7, with 7 bases identical to TRBD2. Trimming took 3 bases from V and 5 from J; bases not matched to a gene: 10. CDR1 and CDR2 from the germline V gene are GTSNPN and SVGIG (reference sequence). This CDR3 is 14 amino acids long. DNA for the CDR3: TGTGCCTGGAGCCCTTTGGGACGGGAGGACGAGCAGTACTTC. It codes for CAWSPLGREDEQYF.